This paragraph covers one T cell receptor beta chain sequence. The target antigen is unknown. It was by 5' RACE with UMI labels that the TRB cDNA libraries were prepared. TCRdb re-called the 5' RACE reads and shows each CDR3 protein once, DNA omitted. The listing contains 100,000 or so distinct CDR3 sequences. These data belong to a study of CXCR3-negative and CXCR3-positive naive CD8 T cells. Study information: Total TRB output reached about 150 million reads, about 1.5 +/- 0.3 million per library.

Germline V gene data show CDR1 as SGHDN and CDR2 as FVKESK. The CDR3 is 14 residues long. The study, taken as a whole, reports: CXCR3-positive naive cells carried more hydrophobic TRB CDR3s than CXCR3-negative naive cells did.

CD45RO-CCR7+CD27+CD95- defined naive CD8+ T cells. This sequence was found in a human donor in good health. Some clones in this sample may be carry-over from other donors' samples. This chain connects TRBV14 to TRBJ1-2; no DNA is available, so the TRBD1 call from TCRdb remains unchecked. Sequenced material: naive CXCR3- CD8+ T cells from blood. This sample's subset: CD45RO-CCR7+CD27+CD95- naive CD8+ T cells lacking CXCR3 (TNR3-). The CDR3 here is CASSPQGAGYGYTF. Full variable domain (rest looked up from reference TRBV14 and TRBJ1-2): EAGVTQFPSHSVIEKGQTVTLRCDPISGHDNLYWYRRVMGKEIKFLLHFVKESKQDESGMPNNRFLAERTGGTYSTLKVQPAELEDSGVYFCASSPQGAGYGYTFGSGTRLTVV.